This T cell receptor (beta chain) comes out of a study of beta chain features in type 1 diabetes. As every portion of the isolated RNA was reverse transcribed, the sequencing read expressed TCRB transcripts. Clones were sequenced by immunoSEQ multiplex PCR, and TCRdb holds only the in-frame ones, with some missing. This table holds around 240,000 clones, roughly 17% found once. Study-level results: Type 1 diabetes patients had TCRB CDR3s that were shorter (moderately but significantly so) in all four CD4+ subsets. Patients' naive, central memory and Treg TCRB repertoires seemed closer to one another than those of healthy donors.

A remark on this clone: As yet, its antigen is unknown.

Germline V gives CDR1 MNHEY, CDR2 SMNVEV (reference sequence). The V end was cut by 5 bases, the J end by 2 bases, with 3 bases between. This CDR3 comprises 11 residues. The origin of this receptor is a man aged 30 to 45 with type 1 diabetes. The sequencing sample was made of naive CD4+ T cells from blood. The chain employs TRBV27 and TRBJ2-5; D is uncertain. The CDR3, as DNA: TGTGCCAGCAGTCAGCAAGAGACCCAGTACTTC. Encoded protein: CASSQQETQYF.